The 4 T cell receptor beta chains below come from one sample, sequenced in a study of blood T cell repertoires in COVID-19. Measured with immunoSEQ multiplex PCR; TCRdb has only the in-frame clones, and not every one. The sample lists 100,000 or so clones; more than 80% were seen once. Sequencing input: peripheral blood. The receptors come from a human donor in a cohort sampled during active COVID-19.

CDR3 protein: CASSPRRIANSNQPQHF. In DNA, the CDR3 is TGTGCCAGCTCACCACGGAGGATAGCTAATAGCAATCAGCCCCAGCATTTT. The rearrangement links TRBV18 to TRBJ1-5; no firm D call. Trimming cost V 1 base and J 0 bases, with 13 bases left between them. The CDR3 runs 17 residues. CDR1 is KGHSH, CDR2 LQKENI, per germline.

The chain couples TRBV5-1 to TRBJ2-1, with 7 bases identical to TRBD2. This CDR3 has 16 residues. V dropped 3 bases and J dropped 5; count of bases not matched to a gene: 11. The germline V gene encodes CDR1 SGHRS and CDR2 YFSETQ. The CDR3 DNA reads TGCGCCAGCAGCTCCTGGGGCGGACGGGGGGACAATGAGCAGTTCTTC. The encoded protein is CASSSWGGRGDNEQFF.

This clone was seen more than once but under ten times. The rearrangement joins TRBV30 to TRBJ1-5, with D uncertain. CDR1 and CDR2 from the germline V gene are GTSNPN and SVGIG (reference sequence). Trimming pared 1 base from V and 5 bases from J, leaving 15 bases between. The CDR3 loop spans 15 amino acids. CDR3 nucleotides: TGTGCCTGGAGTGGACTTCAAGATGGGTATCAGCCCCAGCATTTT. Protein: CAWSGLQDGYQPQHF.

This sequence joins TRBV30 and TRBJ1-1, with D perhaps TRBD1 (6 bases). Germline assignment: CDR1 GTSNPN and CDR2 SVGIG (reference sequence). The CDR3 is 11 amino acids. V gave up 7 bases and J gave up 3 bases, with 9 bases separating them. The CDR3 DNA reads as TGTGCCTCAAACAGGGACACTGAAGCTTTCTTT. Amino acids: CASNRDTEAFF.